The next 8 T cell receptor beta chains were all read from a single sample in a study of T-cell memory formation after mild COVID-19. TCRdb passed the 5' RACE reads through MiXCR, listing each CDR3 protein once. The sample carries about 210,000 distinct CDR3 sequences, around 30% recorded once. Sequenced sample: PBMCs or a T cell subset sorted from them (not recorded which). The receptors shown here come from an adult woman who had mild COVID-19 (a few samples of this study predate the infection). Cell type and time point are not known.

V is TRBV9 and J is TRBJ2-7, with D possibly being TRBD2 (6 bases). V was clipped by 2 bases and J by 1 base, with 13 bases between them. Germline CDR1 and CDR2: SGDLS and YYNGEE. This CDR3 comprises 15 residues. CDR3 sequence reads: CASSVGRGRSYEQYF. As DNA, the CDR3 is TGTGCCAGCAGCGTCGGGCGGGGCCGTTCCTACGAGCAGTACTTC.

In this sample, this clonotype turned up a few times. V and J are TRBV15 and TRBJ2-2; 9 bases align to TRBD1. The CDR3 spans 17 residues. Germline CDR1 LNHNV, CDR2 YYDKDF (reference sequence). V was pared by 3 bases and J by 3 bases, with 8 bases of the junction left unmatched. The CDR3 bases are TGTGCCACCAGCAGGGAATATGGACAGGGGCACACCGGGGAGCTGTTTTTT. Protein: CATSREYGQGHTGELFF.

This clonotype occurred many times. This chain joins TRBV7-9 and TRBJ2-7, with D unresolved. The ends were cut back, 3 bases at V and 3 bases at J, with 9 bases in the middle. Per germline, CDR1 SEHNR and CDR2 FQNEAQ (reference sequence). This CDR3 contains 13 residues. The CDR3 protein is CASSLPPHYEQYF. The DNA of the CDR3 is TGTGCCAGCAGCTTGCCGCCCCACTACGAGCAGTACTTC.

This clonotype has a handful of counts. This rearrangement joins TRBV6-6 to TRBJ2-1; 7 bases fit TRBD2. In germline, CDR1 is MNHNY, CDR2 SVGAGI (reference sequence). The CDR3 runs to 15 residues. The V gene end was trimmed by 6 bases and the J gene end by 1 base; junction bases not matched to a gene: 6. In DNA, the CDR3 is TGTGCCAGCAGCTCGGCTAGCGGTTCCTACAATGAGCAGTTCTTC. This sequence encodes CASSSASGSYNEQFF.

This clonotype came up once. The chain carries TRBV11-2 and TRBJ1-3; D is ambiguous. Between the trimmed V and J ends, which lost 5 bases and 0 bases, there was a span of 14 bases. The CDR3 is 16 amino acids. CDR1 and CDR2 (germline): SGHAT, FQNNGV. In DNA form, the CDR3 reads TGTGCCAGCAGCCTGGGCTGGGGAGGCTCTGGAAACACCATATATTTT. It is translated as CASSLGWGGSGNTIYF.

CDR3 amino acids: CASSVTTGAEAFF. DNA for the CDR3: TGTGCCAGCAGCGTAACAACGGGCGCTGAAGCTTTCTTT. This chain joins TRBV9 and TRBJ1-1, with D uncertain. This CDR3 has 13 amino acids. Germline V gene lookup returns CDR1 SGDLS and CDR2 YYNGEE. The V end lost 1 base, the J end lost 6 bases, and 10 bases lay between the germline ends. Full variable domain (rest looked up from reference TRBV9 and TRBJ1-1): DSGVTQTPKHLITATGQRVTLRCSPRSGDLSVYWYQQSLDQGLQFLIQYYNGEERAKGNILERFSAQQFPDLHSELNLSSLELGDSALYFCASSVTTGAEAFFGQGTRLTVV.

This clonotype showed up many times. This chain connects TRBV6-5 to TRBJ2-1; 9 positions match TRBD1. Per germline, CDR1 MNHEY and CDR2 SVGAGI. The J segment lost 6 bases and the V segment lost 2 bases, leaving 8 bases of the junction unmatched. This CDR3 has 16 residues. The CDR3, as DNA: TGTGCCAGCAGTTACGGTGGGTGGGACAGGGCCAATGAGCAGTTCTTC. Encoded protein: CASSYGGWDRANEQFF.

The rearrangement links TRBV29-1 to TRBJ2-7, with 7 bases aligning to TRBD1. Per germline, CDR1 SQVTM and CDR2 ANQGSEA. The CDR3 has 14 residues. The V segment lost 4 bases and the J segment 2 bases; nucleotides outside the gene matches: 8. The CDR3 here is CSVVTGTVTYEQYF. In DNA, the CDR3 is TGCAGCGTTGTTACCGGGACAGTCACCTACGAGCAGTACTTC.